This TCR beta chain was retrieved from a study of blood T cell repertoires in COVID-19. Study in general: Spain, Italy and the United States supplied samples that represented acute and convalescent COVID-19. PBMCs, B-cell-depleted T cells, or T cells provided the cDNA or gDNA that made up the material.

The CDR3 extends over 14 amino acids. Germline CDR1 is SGHVS and CDR2 is FQNEAQ. V was shortened by 2 bases and J by 0 bases, with 7 bases between the two germline ends. Authors' methods: Estimation of nucleated cell counts was performed using reference gene primer amplification. The protocol was immunoSEQ multiplex PCR, while the TCRdb copy is restricted to in-frame clones and leaves out a portion. The DNA was the basis for D and trimming; V, J and clone size are from that table. The sample consists of 55,000 to 65,000 clones, under 95% of them appearing once. The sample comprised peripheral blood. The TCR originated in a human donor in a cohort sampled during active COVID-19. This chain uses TRBV7-8 with TRBJ1-1; D is undetermined. CDR3 loop: CASSLLSVNTEAFF. The CDR3 DNA follows: TGTGCCAGCAGCTTATTATCGGTGAACACTGAAGCTTTCTTT.